A single sample is the source of the 9 T cell receptor beta chains below, sequenced in a study of spatial heterogeneity in lung cancer. Findings and caveats of the study: Higher tumor mutation counts went along with higher counts of expanded intratumoral alpha and beta TCRs.

Their antigen targets remain unknown. The sample's time point: sample taken at primary tumor resection. MiXCR, applied by TCRdb to the 5' RACE reads, yields one record per CDR3 protein. The sample has some 1,200 distinct CDR3 sequences, under 35% seen once; the top ten hold 9% to 14%. The sequenced sample was lung tumor tissue, obtained at surgery. Source of these receptors: a male donor with early-stage non-small cell lung cancer.

This clonotype has more than one count but fewer than ten. This beta chain came through as a stray read in a library set up for alpha chains, and its size says little. This CDR3 reads CASSLTRSGEQFF. The DNA of the CDR3 is TGTGCCAGCAGTTTGACGCGGAGTGGTGAGCAGTTCTTC. The rearrangement links TRBV27 to TRBJ2-1, with unresolved D. CDR3 length: 13 residues. Germline V gene data show CDR1 as MNHEY and CDR2 as SMNVEV (reference sequence). The ends were cut back, 3 bases at V and 9 bases at J, with 12 bases in the middle.

Comment on this clonotype: This beta chain is a stray read from a library made for alpha chains; its abundance is not meaningful. V gene TRBV6-5 combines with J gene TRBJ2-3; D is perhaps TRBD2 (7 bases). This CDR3 is built from 15 residues. Germline V CDR1 and CDR2: MNHEY, SVGAGI. The V and J ends lost 0 bases and 6 bases respectively, with 13 bases between them. CDR3 bases: TGTGCCAGCAGTTACTCGCGGGGGCCCGGGGATACGCAGTATTTT. As protein: CASSYSRGPGDTQYF.

Notes on this clonotype: Found in a library prepared for alpha chains, this beta chain is an off-target read, and its abundance has little meaning. V and J are TRBV5-6 and TRBJ2-1; D unresolved. In germline, CDR1 is SGHDT, CDR2 YYEEEE. Trimming stripped 0 bases from V and 2 bases from J, with 15 bases between. The CDR3 is 17 amino acids. CDR3 nucleotides: TGTGCCAGCAGCTTGGACCGAAAGTTTAGCACCTACAATGAGCAGTTCTTC. Translation gives CASSLDRKFSTYNEQFF.

With regard to this clonotype: As an off-target read in a library built for alpha chains, this beta chain has a frequency of little significance. This rearrangement joins TRBV2 to TRBJ2-1; TRBD2 agrees at 11 bases. Germline V gene sequence: CDR1 SNHLY, CDR2 FYNNEI. With V trimmed by 6 bases and J by 0 bases, 1 base remained unmatched. The CDR3 is made up of 15 amino acids. CDR3 coding DNA: TGTGCCAGCAGGACTAGCGGGGCCTCCTACAATGAGCAGTTCTTC. It specifies CASRTSGASYNEQFF.

This clonotype was seen only a few times. This beta chain was picked up by a library intended for alpha chains and is off target, so its count carries little meaning. This sequence joins TRBV18 and TRBJ2-1, with 9 bases lining up with TRBD2. This CDR3 has 19 residues. V was pared by 0 bases and J by 0 bases, with 9 bases of the junction left unmatched. The germline gives CDR1 KGHSH, CDR2 LQKENI. The CDR3 DNA reads as TGTGCCAGCTCACCACCGGGGAGCGGGAGGTCTAGCTCCTACAATGAGCAGTTCTTC. Translating it yields CASSPPGSGRSSSYNEQFF.

This clonotype has only a few counts. This beta chain is a stray read from a library made for alpha chains; its abundance is not meaningful. The chain uses TRBV13 and TRBJ2-1; D is perhaps TRBD2 (6 bases). V was pared by 5 bases and J by 5 bases, with 13 bases between. This CDR3 contains 14 residues. CDR1 is PRHDT and CDR2 is FYEKMQ in the germline V gene (reference sequence). The CDR3 coding sequence is TGTGCCAGCAGCCAGGGACGCGGGGACAATGAGCAGTTCTTC. This translates into CASSQGRGDNEQFF.

This clonotype is judged large. This beta chain is off target for a library built for alpha chains, so its abundance means little. The J gene is TRBJ2-2, the V gene TRBV14, with D possibly matching TRBD1 (6 bases). Germline V lookup: CDR1 SGHDN, CDR2 FVKESK. Between the trimmed V and J ends, which lost 2 bases and 4 bases, there was a span of 8 bases. The CDR3 runs 14 residues. DNA of the CDR3: TGTGCCAGCAGCCAAAACAGGGTCACCGGGGAGCTGTTTTTT. Its protein product is CASSQNRVTGELFF.

The sample holds a few counts of this clonotype. The library was built for alpha chains, so this beta chain is an off-target read and its size means little. The rearrangement links TRBV7-9 to TRBJ1-1, with a possible D match to TRBD1 (5 bases). Trimming shortened V by 1 base and J by 10 bases, and 13 bases separated the two germline ends. The V gene's germline CDR1 is SEHNR and CDR2 FQNEAQ (reference sequence). CDR3 length: 13 amino acids. CDR3: CASSLESQGGAFF. Written as DNA, the CDR3 is TGTGCCAGCAGCTTAGAATCCCAGGGCGGAGCTTTCTTT.

Points on this clonotype: For a library built for alpha chains, this beta chain is a stray read; little rests on its size. V and J are TRBV11-2 and TRBJ2-5; possible D gene TRBD2, 5 bases. V was clipped by 4 bases and J by 5 bases, with 5 bases between them. This CDR3 has 11 residues. CDR1 SGHAT and CDR2 FQNNGV come from the germline V gene. Here the CDR3 reads CASSSGETQYF. In DNA form, the CDR3 reads TGTGCCAGCAGCTCGGGGGAGACCCAGTACTTC.